These 19 T cell receptor beta chains originate from one sample sequenced in a study of blood T cell repertoires in COVID-19 (TCRdb year 2020). The library was built by means of the immunoSEQ multiplex PCR assay. The source is immuneACCESS, and TCRdb retained only in-frame sequences with V and J called. Part of the clones is not carried over; for the studies checked, unresolved V genes explain less than half of this, and the remainder is unexplained. Here the sample has over 200,000 clones; less than 90% occur a single time. The top ten hold about a sixth of the sample. Sequenced: peripheral blood. These receptors were collected from a woman aged 80 or older with active or convalescent COVID-19.

This clone has just a few counts. This chain links TRBV9 with TRBJ1-3; no definite D call. From germline, CDR1 is SGDLS and CDR2 YYNGEE. The CDR3 is made up of 14 amino acids. V was cut by 3 bases and J by 1 base, with 8 bases left in between. CDR3 nucleotide sequence: TGTGCCAGCAGCGCGGAGTGGTCTGGAAACACCATATATTTT. Its translation is CASSAEWSGNTIYF.

The chain carries TRBV7-2 and TRBJ2-5, with 9 bases identical to TRBD1. Losses at the gene ends were 2 bases for V and 5 bases for J; bases not matched to a gene: 6. In germline, CDR1 is SGHTA, CDR2 FQGNSA. CDR3 length equals 15 residues. The CDR3 here is CASSLRRTGAETQYF. CDR3 nucleotide sequence: TGTGCCAGCAGCTTACGTCGGACAGGGGCTGAGACCCAGTACTTC.

This clone came up once. The chain is built from TRBV10-3 and TRBJ2-1; TRBD1 might be the D (5 bases). CDR3 length equals 13 residues. Germline V CDR1 and CDR2: ENHRY, SYGVKD. Trimming removed 6 bases at V and 3 bases at J, with 9 bases between. Here the CDR3 reads CAIRADSYNEQFF. The CDR3 region has the DNA TGTGCCATCAGGGCCGACAGCTACAATGAGCAGTTCTTC.

The rearrangement joins TRBV7-2 to TRBJ2-7; TRBD1 might be the D (5 bases). CDR1 and CDR2 (germline): SGHTA, FQGNSA. This CDR3 spans 12 amino acids. Trimming left V 5 bases short and J 2 bases short, with 7 bases between. In DNA, the CDR3 is TGTGCCAGCAGCACCAGGGCCTACGAGCAGTACTTC. This gives the protein CASSTRAYEQYF. The entire variable domain, with the rest obtained from reference TRBV7-2 and TRBJ2-7, is as follows: GAGVSQSPSNKVTEKGKDVELRCDPISGHTALYWYRQSLGQGLEFLIYFQGNSAPDKSGLPSDRFSAERTGGSVSTLTIQRTQQEDSAVYLCASSTRAYEQYFGPGTRLTVT.

The V gene is TRBV18, the J gene TRBJ1-1; no reliable D call. The V end lost 6 bases, the J end lost 6 bases, and 14 bases lay between the germline ends. The germline CDR1 and CDR2 sequences are KGHSH and LQKENI. The CDR3 sequence is 13 residues long. Here the CDR3 DNA reads TGTGCCAGCTCGCACGACGGTAGCGCTGAAGCTTTCTTT. Its protein is CASSHDGSAEAFF.

In nucleotides, the CDR3 is TGTGCCAGCAGTTCCGCGGACAGGAGGGCCAACGTCCTGACTTTC. This codes for CASSSADRRANVLTF. The chain is built from TRBV6-6 and TRBJ2-6; 7 bases are shared with TRBD1. Trimming cost V 4 bases and J 5 bases; bases outside gene matches: 5. Germline V lookup: CDR1 MNHNY, CDR2 SVGAGI (reference sequence). The CDR3 contains 15 residues.

The chain has TRBV7-9 and TRBJ1-6, with D tentatively TRBD1 (6 bases). The CDR3 consists of 14 residues. Per germline, CDR1 SEHNR and CDR2 FQNEAQ (reference sequence). Trimming took off 5 bases at V and 5 bases at J, with 10 bases between the two ends. The CDR3 loop reads CASSLQGDNSPLHF. The CDR3, as DNA: TGTGCCAGCAGCCTACAGGGTGATAATTCACCCCTCCACTTT.

The genes are TRBV4-2 and TRBJ2-7; 10 positions agree with TRBD1. The ends lost 4 bases at V and 4 bases at J; junction bases unmatched: 4. CDR1 is LGHNA, CDR2 YNFKEQ, per germline. The CDR3 loop spans 14 amino acids. The CDR3 reads CASSRDRGSYEQYF. The CDR3 region has the DNA TGTGCCAGCAGCCGGGACAGGGGTAGTTACGAGCAGTACTTC.

This sequence joins TRBV4-3 and TRBJ2-5; a weak D match, TRBD1 (6 bases). The CDR3 runs 15 residues. The ends were cut back, 5 bases at V and 4 bases at J, with 17 bases in the middle. Per germline, CDR1 LGHNA and CDR2 YSLEER. The CDR3 coding sequence is TGCGCCAGCAGCAGTCAACCAGGGGTCGCAGAGACCCAGTACTTC. Protein product: CASSSQPGVAETQYF.

The rearrangement links TRBV5-1 to TRBJ2-2, with D perhaps TRBD1 (6 bases). V was trimmed by 5 bases and J by 4 bases, leaving 9 bases between them. Per germline, CDR1 SGHRS and CDR2 YFSETQ. The CDR3 extends over 13 amino acids. As DNA, the CDR3 is TGCGCCAGCAGTCAGGACAGCACCGGGGAGCTGTTTTTT. This translates into CASSQDSTGELFF.

The chain has TRBV7-9 and TRBJ2-1; D is ambiguous. With 8 bases removed from V and 8 bases from J, the gap between germline ends came to 13 bases. The germline gives CDR1 SEHNR, CDR2 FQNEAQ (reference sequence). CDR3 size: 12 residues. CDR3 coding DNA: TGTGCCAGCGCGGCCGGGTTTCATGAGCAGTTCTTC. Amino acids: CASAAGFHEQFF. The entire variable domain, with the rest obtained from reference TRBV7-9 and TRBJ2-1, is as follows: DTGVSQNPRHKITKRGQNVTFRCDPISEHNRLYWYRQTLGQGPEFLTYFQNEAQLEKSRLLSDRFSAERPKGSFSTLEIQRTEQGDSAMYLCASAAGFHEQFFGPGTRLTVL.

This chain connects TRBV10-3 to TRBJ1-1, with TRBD1 matching over 7 bases. The CDR3 runs 14 residues. V dropped 2 bases and J dropped 5; count of bases not matched to a gene: 5. CDR1 and CDR2 (germline): ENHRY, SYGVKD. The CDR3 DNA reads as TGTGCCATCAGTGAGGTAACAGGGGCAACTGAAGCTTTCTTT. Amino acid sequence: CAISEVTGATEAFF.

The CDR3 nucleotides are TGTGCCAGCAGGGAGGGGACTAGCGGGAGCTACGAGCAGTACTTC. Residues: CASREGTSGSYEQYF. J is TRBJ2-7 and V is TRBV2, with 14 bases that match TRBD2. The CDR3 totals 15 residues. Trimming cost V 6 bases and J 3 bases; bases outside gene matches: 4. Germline-derived CDR1 and CDR2 are SNHLY and FYNNEI.

This chain links TRBV9 with TRBJ2-3; tentative D call: TRBD2 (6 bases). The V gene lost 0 bases and the J gene lost 3 bases, with 29 bases spanning the gap. CDR1 and CDR2 from the germline V gene are SGDLS and YYNGEE. This CDR3 has 21 residues. CDR3 amino acids: CASSVVGLDFRPLGKTDTQYF. DNA of the CDR3: TGTGCCAGCAGCGTAGTGGGACTGGACTTTCGCCCACTTGGAAAGACAGATACGCAGTATTTT.

The V and J genes are TRBV28 and TRBJ1-5; D uncertain. V lost 4 bases, J lost 0 bases, and 10 bases lay in between. CDR1 MDHEN and CDR2 SYDVKM come from the germline V gene. This CDR3 contains 15 residues. The CDR3 loop is CASSSPGVSNQPQHF. CDR3 in DNA: TGTGCCAGCAGTTCCCCCGGGGTTAGCAATCAGCCCCAGCATTTT.

The CDR3 region has the DNA TGTGCCAGCAAAGTAAGGGACAGGTACAATGAGCAGTTCTTC. It encodes CASKVRDRYNEQFF. This rearrangement joins TRBV21-1 to TRBJ2-1; the DNA was not compared with TRBD1, the D call given in the table. TRBV21-1 constitutes a pseudogene. The CDR3 sequence is 14 residues long.

This clone was found a few times. The V and J genes are TRBV3-1 (or the pseudogene TRBV3-2) and TRBJ2-1; TRBD1 might be the D (6 bases). Trimming cost V 4 bases and J 13 bases, with 17 bases left between them. The CDR3 totals 13 residues. Germline V lookup: CDR1 LGHDT, CDR2 YNNKEL (reference sequence). CDR3 DNA sequence: TGTGCCAGCAGCCTGCTCATTACAGGGATACAGTTCTTC. Its translation is CASSLLITGIQFF.

V is TRBV30 and J is TRBJ1-6; D remains ambiguous. V was shortened by 1 base and J by 6 bases, with 7 bases between the two germline ends. CDR3 length: 13 residues. Germline V CDR1 and CDR2: GTSNPN, SVGIG (reference sequence). CDR3 sequence: CAWSGGFNSPLHF. The CDR3 region has the DNA TGTGCCTGGAGTGGCGGATTTAATTCACCCCTCCACTTT.

This clone turned up a few times. The chain has TRBV9 and TRBJ2-7, with 9 bases aligning to TRBD2. The germline V gene encodes CDR1 SGDLS and CDR2 YYNGEE. The length of the CDR3 is 18 residues. Unmatched junction bases numbered 20, after V lost 3 bases and J lost 7 bases. DNA of the CDR3: TGTGCCAGCAGCGCCACGCTAGGTCAGGCGGGAGGGCCGGGAGAGCAGTACTTC. It codes for CASSATLGQAGGPGEQYF.